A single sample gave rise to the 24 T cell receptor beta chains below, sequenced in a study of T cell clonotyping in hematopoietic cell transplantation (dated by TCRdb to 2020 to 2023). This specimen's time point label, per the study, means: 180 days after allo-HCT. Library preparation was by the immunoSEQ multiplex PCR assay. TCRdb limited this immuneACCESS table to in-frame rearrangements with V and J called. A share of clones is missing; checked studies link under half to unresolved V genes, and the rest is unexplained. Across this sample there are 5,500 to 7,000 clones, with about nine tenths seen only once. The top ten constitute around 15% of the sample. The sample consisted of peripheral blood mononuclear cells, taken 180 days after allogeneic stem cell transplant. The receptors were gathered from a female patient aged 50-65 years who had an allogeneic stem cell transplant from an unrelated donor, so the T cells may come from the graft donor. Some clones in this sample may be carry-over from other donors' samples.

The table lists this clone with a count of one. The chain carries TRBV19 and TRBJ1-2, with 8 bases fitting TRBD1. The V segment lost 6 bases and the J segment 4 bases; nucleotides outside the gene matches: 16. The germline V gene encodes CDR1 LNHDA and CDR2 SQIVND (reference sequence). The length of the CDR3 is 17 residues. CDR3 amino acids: CASSPSPSGGPFYGYTF. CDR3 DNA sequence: TGTGCCAGTAGCCCAAGCCCCTCAGGGGGCCCGTTCTATGGCTACACCTTC.

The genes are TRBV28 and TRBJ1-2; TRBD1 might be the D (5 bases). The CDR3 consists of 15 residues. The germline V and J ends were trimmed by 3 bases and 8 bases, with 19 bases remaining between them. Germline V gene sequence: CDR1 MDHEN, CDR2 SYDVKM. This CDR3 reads CASSLSQGPFGGYTF. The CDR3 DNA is TGTGCCAGCAGTTTGTCTCAGGGCCCCTTCGGGGGCTACACCTTC.

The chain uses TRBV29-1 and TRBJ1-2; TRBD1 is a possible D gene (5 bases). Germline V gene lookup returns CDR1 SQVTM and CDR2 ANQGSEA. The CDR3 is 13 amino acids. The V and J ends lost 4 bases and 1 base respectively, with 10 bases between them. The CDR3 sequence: CSVAREFNYGYTF. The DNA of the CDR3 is TGCAGCGTTGCCAGGGAGTTTAACTATGGCTACACCTTC.

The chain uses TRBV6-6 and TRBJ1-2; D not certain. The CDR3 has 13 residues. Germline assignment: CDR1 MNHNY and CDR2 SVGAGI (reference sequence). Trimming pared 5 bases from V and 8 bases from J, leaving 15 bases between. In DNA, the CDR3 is TGTGCCAGCAGTCCCCCAGTGGGTTCCGGCTACACCTTC. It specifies CASSPPVGSGYTF.

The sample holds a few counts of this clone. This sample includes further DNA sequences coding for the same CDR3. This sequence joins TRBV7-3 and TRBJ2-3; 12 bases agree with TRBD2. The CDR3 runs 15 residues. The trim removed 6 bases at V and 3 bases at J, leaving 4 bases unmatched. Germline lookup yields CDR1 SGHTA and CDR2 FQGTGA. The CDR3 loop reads CASRLTSGGTDTQYF. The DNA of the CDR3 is TGTGCCAGCAGACTCACTAGCGGGGGGACAGATACGCAGTATTTT.

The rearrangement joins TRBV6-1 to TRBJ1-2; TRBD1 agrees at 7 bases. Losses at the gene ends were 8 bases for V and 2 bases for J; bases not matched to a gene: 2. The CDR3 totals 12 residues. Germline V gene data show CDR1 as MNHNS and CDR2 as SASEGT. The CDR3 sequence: CASPGGNYGYTF. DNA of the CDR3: TGTGCCAGCCCAGGGGGGAACTATGGCTACACCTTC.

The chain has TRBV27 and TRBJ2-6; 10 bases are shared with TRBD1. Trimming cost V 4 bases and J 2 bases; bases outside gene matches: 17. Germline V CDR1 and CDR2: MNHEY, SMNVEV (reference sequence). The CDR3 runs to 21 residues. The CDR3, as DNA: TGTGCCAGCAGTTACCTATCCGACACCGGGACAGGGGTTGCTGGGGCCAACGTCCTGACTTTC. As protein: CASSYLSDTGTGVAGANVLTF.

CDR3 amino acids: CSGGTGAGELFF. The CDR3 coding sequence is TGCAGCGGAGGGACAGGGGCCGGGGAGCTGTTTTTT. This chain uses TRBV29-1 with TRBJ2-2, with 10 bases aligning to TRBD1. Germline loops: CDR1 SQVTM, CDR2 ANQGSEA. Losses at the gene ends were 7 bases for V and 6 bases for J; bases not matched to a gene: 2. CDR3 length equals 12 residues.

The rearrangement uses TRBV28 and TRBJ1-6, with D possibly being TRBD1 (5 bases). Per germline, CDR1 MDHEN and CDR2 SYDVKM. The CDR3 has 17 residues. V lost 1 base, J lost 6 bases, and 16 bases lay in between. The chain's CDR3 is CASSLYGGDRGNSPLHF. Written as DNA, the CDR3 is TGTGCCAGCAGTTTATACGGGGGGGATAGGGGTAATTCACCCCTCCACTTT.

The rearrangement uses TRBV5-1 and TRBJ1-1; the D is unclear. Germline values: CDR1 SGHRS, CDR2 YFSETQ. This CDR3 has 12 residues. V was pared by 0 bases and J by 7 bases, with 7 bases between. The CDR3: CASSLGADEAFF. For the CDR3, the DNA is TGCGCCAGCAGCTTGGGGGCAGATGAAGCTTTCTTT.

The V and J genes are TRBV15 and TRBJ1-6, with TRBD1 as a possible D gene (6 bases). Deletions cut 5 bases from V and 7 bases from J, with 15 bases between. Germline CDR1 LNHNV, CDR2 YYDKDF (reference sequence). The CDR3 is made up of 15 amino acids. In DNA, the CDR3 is TGTGCCACCAGCCGAGTGGACAGAGGAAATTCACCCCTCCACTTT. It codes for CATSRVDRGNSPLHF.

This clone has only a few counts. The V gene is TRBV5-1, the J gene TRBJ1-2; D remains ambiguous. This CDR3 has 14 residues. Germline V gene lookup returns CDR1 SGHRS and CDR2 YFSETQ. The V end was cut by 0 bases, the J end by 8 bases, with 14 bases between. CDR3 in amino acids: CASSLAYPQTGYTF. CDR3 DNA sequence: TGCGCCAGCAGCTTGGCTTACCCTCAGACCGGCTACACCTTC.

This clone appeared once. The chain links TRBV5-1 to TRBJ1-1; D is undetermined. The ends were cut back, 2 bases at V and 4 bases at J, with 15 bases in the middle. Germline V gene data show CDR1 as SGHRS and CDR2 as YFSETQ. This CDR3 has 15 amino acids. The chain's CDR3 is CASSLREEESTEAFF. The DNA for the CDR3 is TGCGCCAGCAGCTTAAGGGAGGAGGAGAGCACTGAAGCTTTCTTT.

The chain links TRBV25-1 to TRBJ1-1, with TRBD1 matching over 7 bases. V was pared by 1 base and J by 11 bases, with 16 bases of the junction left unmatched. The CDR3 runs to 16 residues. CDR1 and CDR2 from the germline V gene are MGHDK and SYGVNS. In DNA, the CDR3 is TGTGCCAGCAGTGAATTGGCCCCAGACAGGGTTGATATGGCTTTCTTT. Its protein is CASSELAPDRVDMAFF.

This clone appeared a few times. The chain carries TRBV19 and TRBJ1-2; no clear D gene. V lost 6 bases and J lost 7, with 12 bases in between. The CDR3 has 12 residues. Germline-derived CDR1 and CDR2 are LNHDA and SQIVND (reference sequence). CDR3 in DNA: TGTGCCAGTAGCCCGATGGGTACTGGCTACACCTTC. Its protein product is CASSPMGTGYTF.

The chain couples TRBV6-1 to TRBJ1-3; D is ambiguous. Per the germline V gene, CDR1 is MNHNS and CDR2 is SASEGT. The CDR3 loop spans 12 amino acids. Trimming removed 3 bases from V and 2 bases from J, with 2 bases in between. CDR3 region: CASSDPGNTIYF. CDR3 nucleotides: TGTGCCAGCAGTGATCCTGGAAACACCATATATTTT.

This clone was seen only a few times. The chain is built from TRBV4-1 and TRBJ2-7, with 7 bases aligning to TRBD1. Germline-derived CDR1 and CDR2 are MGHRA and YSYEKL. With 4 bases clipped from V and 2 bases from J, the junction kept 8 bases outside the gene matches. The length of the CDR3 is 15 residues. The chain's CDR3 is CASSPIRDRTYEQYF. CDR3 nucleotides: TGCGCCAGCAGCCCAATCCGGGACAGAACCTACGAGCAGTACTTC.

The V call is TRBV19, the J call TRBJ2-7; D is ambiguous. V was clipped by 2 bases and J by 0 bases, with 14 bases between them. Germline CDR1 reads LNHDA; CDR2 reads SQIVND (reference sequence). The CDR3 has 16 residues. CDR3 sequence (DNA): TGTGCCAGTAGTATAAAACTCCGGACGGCCTCCTACGAGCAGTACTTC. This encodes CASSIKLRTASYEQYF.

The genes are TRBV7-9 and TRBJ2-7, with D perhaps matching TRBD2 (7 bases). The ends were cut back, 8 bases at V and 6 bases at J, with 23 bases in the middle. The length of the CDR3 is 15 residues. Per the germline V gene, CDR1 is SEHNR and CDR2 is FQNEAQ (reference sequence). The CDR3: CASGRGGGEYREQYF. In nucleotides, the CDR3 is TGTGCCAGCGGAAGAGGGGGGGGCGAGTATCGCGAGCAGTACTTC.

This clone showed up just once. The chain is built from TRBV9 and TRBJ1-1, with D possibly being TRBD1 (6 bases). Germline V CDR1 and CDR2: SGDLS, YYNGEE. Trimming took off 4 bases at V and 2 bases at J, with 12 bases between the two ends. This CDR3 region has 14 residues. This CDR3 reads CASSPGALNTEAFF. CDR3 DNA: TGTGCCAGCAGCCCAGGGGCCCTAAACACTGAAGCTTTCTTT.

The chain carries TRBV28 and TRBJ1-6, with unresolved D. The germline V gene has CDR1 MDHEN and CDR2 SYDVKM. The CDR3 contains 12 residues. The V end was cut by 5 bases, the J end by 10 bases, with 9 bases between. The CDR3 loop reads CASSATISPLHF. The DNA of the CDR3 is TGTGCCAGCAGTGCTACAATCTCACCCCTCCACTTT.

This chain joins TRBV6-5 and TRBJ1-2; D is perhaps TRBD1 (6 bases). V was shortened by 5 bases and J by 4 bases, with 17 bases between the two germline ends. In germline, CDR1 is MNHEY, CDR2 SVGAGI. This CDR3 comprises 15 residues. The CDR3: CASSLDGGLGYGYTF. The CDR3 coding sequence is TGTGCCAGCAGTCTCGACGGGGGGCTCGGCTATGGCTACACCTTC.

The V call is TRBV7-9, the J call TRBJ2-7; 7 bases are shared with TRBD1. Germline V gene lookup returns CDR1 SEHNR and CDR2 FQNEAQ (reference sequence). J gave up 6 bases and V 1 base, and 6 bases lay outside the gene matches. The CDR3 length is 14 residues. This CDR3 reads CASSLGDRRSEQYF. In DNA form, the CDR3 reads TGTGCCAGCAGCTTAGGGGACAGAAGGAGCGAGCAGTACTTC.

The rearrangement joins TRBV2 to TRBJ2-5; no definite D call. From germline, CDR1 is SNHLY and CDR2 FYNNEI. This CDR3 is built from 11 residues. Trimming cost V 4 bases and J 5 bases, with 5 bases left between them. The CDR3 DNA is TGTGCCAGCAGTGCTAAGGAGACCCAGTACTTC. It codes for CASSAKETQYF.